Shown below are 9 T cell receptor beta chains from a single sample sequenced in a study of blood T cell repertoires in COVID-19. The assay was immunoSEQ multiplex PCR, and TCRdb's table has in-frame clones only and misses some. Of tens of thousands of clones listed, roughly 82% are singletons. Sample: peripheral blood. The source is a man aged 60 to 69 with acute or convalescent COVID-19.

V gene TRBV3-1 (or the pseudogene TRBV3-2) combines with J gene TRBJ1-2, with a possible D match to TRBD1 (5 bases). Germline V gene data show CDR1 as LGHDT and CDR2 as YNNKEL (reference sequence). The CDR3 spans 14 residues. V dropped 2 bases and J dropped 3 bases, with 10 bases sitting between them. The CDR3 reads CASSQFGGDYGYTF. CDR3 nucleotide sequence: TGTGCCAGCAGCCAATTCGGGGGGGACTATGGCTACACCTTC.

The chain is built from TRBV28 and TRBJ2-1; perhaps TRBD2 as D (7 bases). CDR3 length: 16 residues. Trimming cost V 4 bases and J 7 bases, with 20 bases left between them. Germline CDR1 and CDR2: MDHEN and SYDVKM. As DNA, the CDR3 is TGTGCCAGCAGTTCACCCGGGGGGCAGCTGAGTAATGAGCAGTTCTTC. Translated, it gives CASSSPGGQLSNEQFF.

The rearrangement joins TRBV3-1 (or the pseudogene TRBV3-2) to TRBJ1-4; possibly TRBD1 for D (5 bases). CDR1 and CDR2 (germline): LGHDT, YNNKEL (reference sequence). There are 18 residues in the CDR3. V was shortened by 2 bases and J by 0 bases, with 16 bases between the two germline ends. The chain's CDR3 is CASSQTYREDTTNEKLFF. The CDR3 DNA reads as TGTGCCAGCAGCCAAACCTACCGGGAGGACACAACTAATGAAAAACTGTTTTTT.

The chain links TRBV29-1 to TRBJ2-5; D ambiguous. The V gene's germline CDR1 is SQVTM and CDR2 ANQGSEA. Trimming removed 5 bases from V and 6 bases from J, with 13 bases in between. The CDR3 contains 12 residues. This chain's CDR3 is CSVSASVKTQYF. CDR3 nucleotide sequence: TGCAGCGTTTCGGCTAGTGTAAAGACCCAGTACTTC. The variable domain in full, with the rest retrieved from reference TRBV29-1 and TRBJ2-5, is SAVISQKPSRDICQRGTSLTIQCQVDSQVTMMFWYRQQPGQSLTLIATANQGSEATYESGFVIDKFPISRPNLTFSTLTVSNMSPEDSSIYLCSVSASVKTQYFGPGTRLLVL.

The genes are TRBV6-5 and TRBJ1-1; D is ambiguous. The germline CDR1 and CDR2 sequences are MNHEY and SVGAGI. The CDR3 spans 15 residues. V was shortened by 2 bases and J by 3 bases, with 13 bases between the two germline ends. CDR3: CASSYKSGEYTEAFF. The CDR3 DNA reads TGTGCCAGCAGTTACAAGTCTGGGGAGTACACTGAAGCTTTCTTT.

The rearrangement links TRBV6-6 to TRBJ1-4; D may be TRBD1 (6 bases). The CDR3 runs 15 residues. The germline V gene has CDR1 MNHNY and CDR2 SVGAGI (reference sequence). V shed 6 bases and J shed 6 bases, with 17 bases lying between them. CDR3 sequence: CASRDRGGVDEKLFF. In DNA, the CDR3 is TGTGCCAGCAGGGACCGAGGGGGAGTGGATGAAAAACTGTTTTTT.

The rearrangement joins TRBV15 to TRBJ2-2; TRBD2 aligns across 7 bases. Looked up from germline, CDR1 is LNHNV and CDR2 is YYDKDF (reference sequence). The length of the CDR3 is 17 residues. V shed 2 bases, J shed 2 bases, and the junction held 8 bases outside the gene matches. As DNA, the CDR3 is TGTGCCACCAGCAGAAAAGCGGGGCCACAAAACACCGGGGAGCTGTTTTTT. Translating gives CATSRKAGPQNTGELFF. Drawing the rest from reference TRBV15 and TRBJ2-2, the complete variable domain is DAMVIQNPRYQVTQFGKPVTLSCSQTLNHNVMYWYQQKSSQAPKLLFHYYDKDFNNEADTPDNFQSRRPNTSFCFLDIRSPGLGDTAMYLCATSRKAGPQNTGELFFGEGSRLTVL.

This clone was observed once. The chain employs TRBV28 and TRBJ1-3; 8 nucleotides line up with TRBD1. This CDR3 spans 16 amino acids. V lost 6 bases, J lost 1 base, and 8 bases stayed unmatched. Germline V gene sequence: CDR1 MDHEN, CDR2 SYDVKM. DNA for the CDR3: TGTGCCAGCAGCTCCAACAGGGGGTGGTCTGGAAACACCATATATTTT. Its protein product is CASSSNRGWSGNTIYF.

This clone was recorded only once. CDR3: CASTSSKGLGQGVGNSPLHF. CDR3 DNA sequence: TGTGCCAGCACAAGCTCGAAGGGTCTAGGACAGGGCGTGGGTAATTCACCCCTCCACTTT. The rearrangement links TRBV27 to TRBJ1-6; 8 bases match TRBD1. The CDR3 runs to 20 residues. Germline CDR1 is MNHEY and CDR2 is SMNVEV (reference sequence). J lost 6 bases, V lost 7 bases, and 23 bases had no gene match.